The 26 T cell receptor beta chains below come from one sample, sequenced in a study of read filtering for tumor transcriptome and immune sequencing. Molecular barcoded adaptors covering alpha/delta and beta/gamma chains were used on 400 to 450 ng RNA. TCRdb re-analysed the reads in MiXCR, keeping a single row per CDR3 protein. The sample contains 35,000 to 50,000 distinct CDR3 sequences, 13% to 15% of which appear only once. Material for sequencing was a population of CD138-negative cells sorted from bone marrow. The receptors shown here come from a donor aged 40 or older with multiple myeloma.

In its sample, this clonotype was seen many times. This chain links TRBV30 with TRBJ1-1; the D gene is possibly TRBD1 (5 bases). The length of the CDR3 is 14 residues. Trimming shortened V by 3 bases and J by 4 bases, and 15 bases separated the two germline ends. In germline, CDR1 is GTSNPN, CDR2 SVGIG (reference sequence). The CDR3 protein is CAWRRRQSGTEAFF. The CDR3 bases are TGTGCCTGGAGGCGAAGACAGTCTGGCACTGAAGCTTTCTTT.

This clonotype showed up many times. The chain is built from TRBV12-3 or TRBV12-4 and TRBJ2-7, with D perhaps TRBD1 (6 bases). The CDR3 totals 12 residues. Trimming removed 5 bases from V and 7 bases from J, with 12 bases in between. CDR3 in DNA: TGTGCCAGCAGTCCCAGGGGTGAAGAGCAGTACTTC. Protein: CASSPRGEEQYF.

This clonotype was recorded many times. The J gene is TRBJ1-3, the V gene TRBV25-1; D is unclear. The CDR3 runs to 16 residues. V lost 4 bases to trimming and J lost 0 bases, with 13 bases between them. Germline CDR1 reads MGHDK; CDR2 reads SYGVNS. The CDR3 sequence is CASSVGRESSGNTIYF. CDR3 nucleotides: TGTGCCAGCAGTGTCGGACGGGAGTCCTCTGGAAACACCATATATTTT. Looking up the rest from reference TRBV25-1 and TRBJ1-3 gives the full variable domain: EADIYQTPRYLVIGTGKKITLECSQTMGHDKMYWYQQDPGMELHLIHYSYGVNSTEKGDLSSESTVSRIRTEHFPLTLESARPSHTSQYLCASSVGRESSGNTIYFGEGSWLTVV.

As for this clonotype: This CDR3 fails to terminate in the conserved phenylalanine or tryptophan, so it likely reflects a read error. This chain connects TRBV6-5 to TRBJ1-5; 7 positions agree with TRBD1. Germline CDR1 and CDR2: MNHEY and SVGAGI. V dropped 6 bases and J dropped 1; count of bases not matched to a gene: 6. This CDR3 has 15 residues. This CDR3 is CASSSGGRSNQPQHS. The CDR3 DNA is TGTGCCAGCAGCTCAGGGGGAAGGAGCAATCAGCCCCAGCATTCT.

The table lists this clonotype with many counts. This rearrangement joins TRBV9 to TRBJ2-3; 9 bases are shared with TRBD1. CDR3 length: 15 residues. The V gene's germline CDR1 is SGDLS and CDR2 YYNGEE. The V gene end was trimmed by 4 bases and the J gene end by 3 bases; junction bases not matched to a gene: 6. This chain's CDR3 is CASSPRTGETDTQYF. Here the CDR3 DNA reads TGTGCCAGCAGCCCGAGGACAGGGGAAACAGATACGCAGTATTTT.

In its sample, this clonotype was seen many times. The chain combines TRBV29-1 with TRBJ1-1; TRBD1 is a possible D gene (5 bases). The CDR3 consists of 13 residues. The germline CDR1 and CDR2 sequences are SQVTM and ANQGSEA. V shed 3 bases and J shed 0 bases, with 8 bases lying between them. The CDR3 sequence is CSVDREVNTEAFF. CDR3 sequence (DNA): TGCAGCGTTGACAGGGAGGTGAACACTGAAGCTTTCTTT.

The sample holds many counts of this clonotype. The rearrangement joins TRBV12-3 or TRBV12-4 to TRBJ2-2, with 8 bases fitting TRBD2. The CDR3 has 17 amino acids. The junction had 9 bases not matched to a gene; V was cut back by 2 bases and J by 4 bases. The CDR3, as DNA: TGTGCCAGCAGTTTAAATTCGGGGGGGGGACGCACCGGGGAGCTGTTTTTT. Protein sequence: CASSLNSGGGRTGELFF.

This clonotype was counted ten times or more. The J gene is TRBJ1-1, the V gene TRBV5-1; maybe TRBD1 (5 bases). V dropped 7 bases and J dropped 1 base, with 14 bases sitting between them. Germline CDR1 SGHRS, CDR2 YFSETQ. This CDR3 is 14 amino acids long. The CDR3 DNA reads TGCGCCAGCTGTATTGGGACTTCGAACACTGAAGCTTTCTTT. Its protein is CASCIGTSNTEAFF.

The sample holds one count of this clonotype. A read error may explain this, as a much larger clone is one base away. The gene calls are TRBV15 and TRBJ2-2; weak D call: TRBD2 (5 bases). The V end was cut by 1 base, the J end by 3 bases, with 6 bases between. CDR1 is LNHNV, CDR2 YYDKDF, per germline (reference sequence). The CDR3 runs 14 residues. CDR3 residues: CATSRGRDTGELFF. The CDR3 DNA reads as TGTGCCACCAGCAGAGGGCGGGACACCGGGGAGCTGTTTTTT. The full variable domain, in which reference TRBV15 and TRBJ2-2 provide the parts outside the CDR3, is DAMVIQNPRYQVTQFGKPVTLSCSQTLNHNVMYWYQQKSSQAPKLLFHYYDKDFNNEADTPDNFQSRRPNTSFCFLDIRSPGLGDTAMYLCATSRGRDTGELFFGEGSRLTVL.

The table lists this clonotype with a few counts. A single base separates this from a much larger clone, so it may be a read error. V and J are TRBV6-1 and TRBJ2-7; maybe TRBD2 (6 bases). Per the germline V gene, CDR1 is MNHNS and CDR2 is SASEGT. The CDR3 runs 13 residues. The V end was cut by 5 bases, the J end by 4 bases, with 12 bases between. CDR3 coding DNA: TGTGCCAGCAGTAGCGGGCGAGCTTACGAGCAGTACTTC. Protein: CASSSGRAYEQYF.

This clonotype has a count of ten or more. The rearrangement links TRBV7-8 to TRBJ1-5; D ambiguous. CDR3 length: 14 residues. The V gene lost 1 base and the J gene lost 6 bases, with 10 bases spanning the gap. The germline CDR1 and CDR2 sequences are SGHVS and FQNEAQ. The CDR3 DNA reads TGTGCCAGCAGCTTAGGGGCGGTGGGTCAGCCCCAGCATTTT. Translation: CASSLGAVGQPQHF.

This clonotype appeared many times. This chain links TRBV15 with TRBJ1-1, with 10 bases aligning to TRBD1. Germline V gives CDR1 LNHNV, CDR2 YYDKDF (reference sequence). The CDR3 length is 15 residues. Losses at the gene ends were 5 bases for V and 0 bases for J; bases not matched to a gene: 3. The DNA of the CDR3 is TGTGCCACCAGCGAGACAGGGGGCTTGAACACTGAAGCTTTCTTT. As protein: CATSETGGLNTEAFF. Drawing the rest from reference TRBV15 and TRBJ1-1, the complete variable domain is DAMVIQNPRYQVTQFGKPVTLSCSQTLNHNVMYWYQQKSSQAPKLLFHYYDKDFNNEADTPDNFQSRRPNTSFCFLDIRSPGLGDTAMYLCATSETGGLNTEAFFGQGTRLTVV.

This clonotype was detected many times. The CDR3 spells CSVGQGNTEAFF. CDR3 DNA: TGCAGTGTCGGTCAGGGCAACACTGAAGCTTTCTTT. This chain joins TRBV20-1 and TRBJ1-1, with D possibly being TRBD1 (5 bases). V lost 7 bases, J lost 2 bases, and 11 bases lay in between. The CDR3 is made up of 12 amino acids. From germline, CDR1 is DFQATT and CDR2 SNEGSKA (reference sequence).

This clonotype was seen ten or more times. V and J are TRBV20-1 and TRBJ1-5, with 8 positions matching TRBD1. From germline, CDR1 is DFQATT and CDR2 SNEGSKA (reference sequence). The CDR3 covers 14 residues. V gave up 5 bases and J gave up 2 bases; unmatched junction bases: 5. The CDR3 nucleotides are TGCAGTGCTGGACAGGGTCTCCGCAATCAGCCCCAGCATTTT. As protein: CSAGQGLRNQPQHF.

This clonotype was seen many times. The rearrangement uses TRBV9 and TRBJ1-1, with unresolved D. This CDR3 comprises 16 residues. V lost 0 bases and J lost 0, with 12 bases in between. In germline, CDR1 is SGDLS, CDR2 YYNGEE. The DNA of the CDR3 is TGTGCCAGCAGCGTAGGTTCGGGGATATTGAACACTGAAGCTTTCTTT. Its protein product is CASSVGSGILNTEAFF.

A note on this clonotype: A far larger clone lies a single base away; this is likely a read error. The chain joins TRBV11-3 to TRBJ1-1, with a weak D call TRBD1 (5 bases). From germline, CDR1 is SGHNT and CDR2 YENEEA. The CDR3 is 15 amino acids. DNA of the CDR3: TGTGCCAGCAGCTTGGGGCAGAGATTGAACGCTGAAGCTTTCTTT. Its translation is CASSLGQRLNAEAFF.

Regarding this clonotype: A single base is all that separates this from a far larger clone, so a read error is likely. V is TRBV6-1 and J is TRBJ1-6; D is ambiguous. Germline V gives CDR1 MNHNS, CDR2 SASEGT. The CDR3 is 16 residues long. Trimming pared 6 bases from V and 14 bases from J, leaving 26 bases between. DNA for the CDR3: TGTGCCAGCAGCGGCGGCACCTTACGGGTGAACTCATCCCTCCACTTT. It is translated as CASSGGTLRVNSSLHF.

This clonotype was counted between two and nine times. V is TRBV7-2 and J is TRBJ1-5, with 8 bases fitting TRBD1. Looked up from germline, CDR1 is SGHTA and CDR2 is FQGNSA. The CDR3 sequence is 18 residues long. The J segment lost 1 base and the V segment lost 4 bases, leaving 12 bases of the junction unmatched. The CDR3 sequence: CASSSDRVPPRSNQPQHF. The CDR3 DNA reads as TGTGCCAGCAGCTCGGACAGGGTTCCCCCCAGGAGCAATCAGCCCCAGCATTTT.

This clonotype appeared a few times. The gene calls are TRBV5-5 and TRBJ1-2; 9 positions agree with TRBD1. CDR3 size: 17 residues. J gave up 0 bases and V 2 bases, and 8 bases lay outside the gene matches. From germline, CDR1 is SGHKS and CDR2 YYEKEE (reference sequence). The CDR3 region has the DNA TGTGCCAGCAGCTTCTCCGGGACAGGGAGAGCTAACTATGGCTACACCTTC. It translates to CASSFSGTGRANYGYTF.

This clonotype appeared many times. The J gene is TRBJ1-5, the V gene TRBV7-2; D unclear. The CDR3 contains 13 residues. Germline V gene sequence: CDR1 SGHTA, CDR2 FQGNSA. V was trimmed by 5 bases and J by 7 bases, leaving 12 bases between them. CDR3 nucleotide sequence: TGTGCCAGCAGCAGCCAAGGCGGACAGCCCCAGCATTTT. It translates to CASSSQGGQPQHF.

The rearrangement links TRBV5-1 to TRBJ2-1; 14 bases line up with TRBD2. J was trimmed by 7 bases and V by 3 bases; bases with no gene match: 9. In germline, CDR1 is SGHRS, CDR2 YFSETQ. The CDR3 is 17 amino acids. CDR3 sequence: CASSYSGLAGGLNEQFF. The CDR3 nucleotides read TGCGCCAGCAGCTATTCAGGACTAGCGGGAGGACTTAATGAGCAGTTCTTC.

This clonotype qualifies as medium-sized. V is TRBV7-6 and J is TRBJ2-1; D gene uncertain. Germline V lookup: CDR1 SGHVS, CDR2 FNYEAQ. The CDR3 is made up of 15 amino acids. V lost 4 bases to trimming and J lost 0 bases, with 10 bases between them. The CDR3 protein is CASSSLLGSYNEQFF. Written as DNA, the CDR3 is TGTGCCAGCAGCTCGTTGTTGGGCTCCTACAATGAGCAGTTCTTC.

V usage is TRBV7-9 and J usage is TRBJ2-1; TRBD2 matches 7 bases. This CDR3 region has 14 residues. Germline lookup yields CDR1 SEHNR and CDR2 FQNEAQ (reference sequence). V trimming: 4 bases; J trimming: 8 bases; junction bases outside the gene matches: 8. The chain's CDR3 is CASSSRTSSYEQFF. The CDR3 region has the DNA TGTGCCAGCAGCTCCAGGACTAGTTCGTATGAGCAGTTCTTC.

This clonotype was detected many times. This chain uses TRBV28 with TRBJ1-5, with unresolved D. Germline V gives CDR1 MDHEN, CDR2 SYDVKM. CDR3 size: 14 residues. Trimming took 3 bases from V and 5 from J, leaving 11 bases between them. CDR3 amino acids: CASSFYSSYQPQHF. CDR3 DNA: TGTGCCAGCAGTTTTTACAGCTCGTATCAGCCCCAGCATTTT.

The V call is TRBV15, the J call TRBJ2-1; 10 bases are shared with TRBD2. V was clipped by 3 bases and J by 5 bases; unmatched bases: 4. Per germline, CDR1 LNHNV and CDR2 YYDKDF (reference sequence). The CDR3 consists of 15 residues. The chain's CDR3 is CATSRGLARNNEQFF. CDR3 nucleotide sequence: TGTGCCACCAGCAGGGGACTAGCGAGAAACAATGAGCAGTTCTTC.

There are a few counts of this clonotype. The V and J genes are TRBV5-1 and TRBJ2-5; 7 nucleotides line up with TRBD1. Germline CDR1 and CDR2: SGHRS and YFSETQ. The CDR3 has 15 amino acids. The junction had 11 bases not matched to a gene; V was cut back by 4 bases and J by 5 bases. The CDR3 region is CASSDNRGGMETQYF. CDR3 coding DNA: TGCGCCAGCAGCGACAACAGGGGCGGTATGGAGACCCAGTACTTC.